The clone carrying this T cell receptor beta chain is a singleton in its sample. This sample is part of a study of blood T cell repertoires in COVID-19. The ends were cut back, 5 bases at V and 3 bases at J, with 18 bases in the middle. The CDR3 runs 16 residues. Germline-derived CDR1 and CDR2 are MNHEY and SMNVEV (reference sequence). Profiling relied on immunoSEQ multiplex PCR, and the TCRdb table lists in-frame clones only, not all of them. The sample shows approximately 67,000 clones, less than 95% of them seen only once. Input material: peripheral blood. J is TRBJ2-3 and V is TRBV27; D gene unclear. This receptor was identified in a woman aged 55-69 years with active COVID-19. CDR3 amino acids: CASSPPLLERTDTQYF. CDR3 in DNA: TGTGCCAGCAGTCCCCCCCTGCTGGAGAGGACAGATACGCAGTATTTT.